These 29 T cell receptor beta chains originate from one sample sequenced in a study of shared clonotypes between healthy human individuals. The naive CD8 population came from CD45RO-negative cells selected for CCR7, without terminally differentiated effector memory CD45RA+ cells. Libraries were prepared by immunoSEQ multiplex PCR; TCRdb keeps only in-frame clonotypes and omits some of them. Of about 820,000 clones listed, almost 95% are singletons. Sequencing was performed on naive CD8+ T cells sorted from blood. The receptor source for this set is a man aged 25 to 40 in good health.

V gene TRBV11-2 combines with J gene TRBJ2-7; D possibly corresponds to TRBD2 (5 bases). Deletions cut 8 bases from V and 1 base from J, with 9 bases between. This CDR3 comprises 12 residues. Germline V gene sequence: CDR1 SGHAT, CDR2 FQNNGV. The DNA for the CDR3 is TGTGCCAGCGGGAGTGTATCCTACGAGCAGTACTTC. This encodes CASGSVSYEQYF.

V gene TRBV7-9 combines with J gene TRBJ2-1, with D perhaps assigned TRBD1 or TRBD2 (5 bases each). This CDR3 comprises 15 residues. V lost 5 bases to trimming and J lost 8 bases, with 19 bases between them. The germline V gene encodes CDR1 SEHNR and CDR2 FQNEAQ (reference sequence). The CDR3 sequence is CASSARTIGADEQFF. The DNA of the CDR3 is TGTGCCAGCAGCGCGCGGACCATCGGGGCGGATGAGCAGTTCTTC.

The V gene is TRBV7-2, the J gene TRBJ1-2; TRBD1 might be the D (6 bases). CDR1 and CDR2 (germline): SGHTA, FQGNSA. V was trimmed by 5 bases and J by 4 bases, leaving 17 bases between them. This CDR3 contains 15 residues. The CDR3 protein is CASSPTAGVFYGYTF. DNA for the CDR3: TGTGCCAGCAGCCCAACGGCAGGGGTGTTCTATGGCTACACCTTC.

This clone has more than one count but fewer than ten. The chain links TRBV4-1 to TRBJ1-3, with D tentatively TRBD1 (5 bases). Trimming removed 0 bases at V and 1 base at J, with 7 bases between. Looked up from germline, CDR1 is MGHRA and CDR2 is YSYEKL. The CDR3 has 15 amino acids. As DNA, the CDR3 is TGCGCCAGCAGCCAAGATCAGGGTTCTGGAAACACCATATATTTT. It encodes CASSQDQGSGNTIYF.

The chain links TRBV5-1 to TRBJ1-1; 7 bases are a match to TRBD1. V lost 4 bases and J lost 4; bases outside the gene matches: 10. From germline, CDR1 is SGHRS and CDR2 YFSETQ. CDR3 length equals 15 residues. The chain's CDR3 is CASSAGQEASTEAFF. Here the CDR3 DNA reads TGCGCCAGCAGCGCCGGACAGGAGGCGAGCACTGAAGCTTTCTTT.

The chain has TRBV6-5 and TRBJ1-4; D is uncertain. The ends were cut back, 0 bases at V and 0 bases at J, with 8 bases in the middle. Germline CDR1 MNHEY, CDR2 SVGAGI. The CDR3 totals 16 residues. The CDR3 loop reads CASSYSIPATNEKLFF. The CDR3, as DNA: TGTGCCAGCAGTTACTCGATTCCTGCAACTAATGAAAAACTGTTTTTT.

Turning to this clone: Different DNA sequences within this sample yield the same CDR3. This chain joins TRBV4-2 and TRBJ2-3; D may be TRBD1 (6 bases). V was clipped by 3 bases and J by 1 base, with 11 bases between them. CDR3 length: 15 residues. Germline V gives CDR1 LGHNA, CDR2 YNFKEQ. The CDR3 DNA follows: TGTGCCAGCAGCCAGGATCCAGGGGGCACAGATACGCAGTATTTT. The encoded protein is CASSQDPGGTDTQYF.

Notes on this clone: This sample includes further DNA sequences coding for the same CDR3. The chain couples TRBV27 to TRBJ2-7, with 7 bases fitting TRBD2. Looked up from germline, CDR1 is MNHEY and CDR2 is SMNVEV (reference sequence). V trimming: 2 bases; J trimming: 4 bases; junction bases outside the gene matches: 5. This CDR3 contains 14 residues. CDR3 DNA: TGTGCCAGCAGTTTAGGCGGACTAGTATACGAGCAGTACTTC. It is translated as CASSLGGLVYEQYF.

The genes are TRBV13 and TRBJ2-1; 12 bases map to TRBD2. V shed 2 bases, J shed 8 bases, and the junction held 7 bases outside the gene matches. CDR1 and CDR2 from the germline V gene are PRHDT and FYEKMQ (reference sequence). This CDR3 comprises 16 residues. CDR3 protein: CASSLSRTSGTYEQFF. CDR3 sequence (DNA): TGTGCCAGCAGCTTAAGTAGGACTAGCGGGACCTATGAGCAGTTCTTC.

V is TRBV4-3 and J is TRBJ1-3, with D possibly TRBD1 on 5 matching bases. Germline assignment: CDR1 LGHNA and CDR2 YSLEER. The V end was cut by 4 bases, the J end by 0 bases, with 7 bases between. CDR3 length: 14 amino acids. CDR3 protein: CASSPDISGNTIYF. CDR3 nucleotide sequence: TGCGCCAGCAGCCCGGACATCTCTGGAAACACCATATATTTT.

The chain couples TRBV7-6 to TRBJ2-5; 8 bases match TRBD1. V gave up 5 bases and J gave up 1 base; unmatched junction bases: 6. CDR1 and CDR2 from the germline V gene are SGHVS and FNYEAQ. The CDR3 loop spans 15 amino acids. CDR3 protein: CASSKRQGLQETQYF. The CDR3 DNA reads as TGTGCCAGCAGCAAAAGACAGGGGCTCCAAGAGACCCAGTACTTC.

This rearrangement joins TRBV5-1 to TRBJ2-7; 9 bases map to TRBD2. The CDR3 is 14 residues long. V lost 0 bases to trimming and J lost 4 bases; unmatched junction nucleotides: 2. Germline assignment: CDR1 SGHRS and CDR2 YFSETQ. CDR3 sequence: CASSLVAGGYEQYF. CDR3 sequence (DNA): TGCGCCAGCAGCTTGGTCGCGGGAGGGTACGAGCAGTACTTC.

The chain couples TRBV14 to TRBJ1-1, with 7 nucleotides matching TRBD1. The CDR3 totals 16 residues. CDR1 is SGHDN and CDR2 is FVKESK in the germline V gene. V lost 1 base, J lost 0 bases, and 5 bases stayed unmatched. CDR3 region: CASSQGQGWLNTEAFF. DNA for the CDR3: TGTGCCAGCAGCCAAGGACAGGGCTGGCTGAACACTGAAGCTTTCTTT.

The rearrangement uses TRBV28 and TRBJ1-5, with D possibly matching TRBD1 (5 bases). Germline values: CDR1 MDHEN, CDR2 SYDVKM. The germline V and J ends were trimmed by 3 bases and 4 bases, with 13 bases remaining between them. This CDR3 contains 15 residues. The CDR3 bases are TGTGCCAGCAGTTTGACCCCACGGGGGAATCAGCCCCAGCATTTT. The encoded protein is CASSLTPRGNQPQHF.

The V call is TRBV11-2, the J call TRBJ1-2, with D perhaps TRBD1 (6 bases). With 3 bases removed from V and 2 bases from J, the gap between germline ends came to 16 bases. The CDR3 consists of 16 residues. Germline lookup yields CDR1 SGHAT and CDR2 FQNNGV. The chain's CDR3 is CASSFYRTASNYGYTF. The CDR3 DNA sequence: TGTGCCAGCAGCTTTTATAGGACAGCAAGCAACTATGGCTACACCTTC.

This chain joins TRBV29-1 and TRBJ2-1, with a possible D match to TRBD2 (6 bases). V lost 3 bases, J lost 8 bases, and 20 bases lay in between. The CDR3 covers 15 residues. In germline, CDR1 is SQVTM, CDR2 ANQGSEA. The CDR3 spells CSVEALGGGLDEQFF. The CDR3 bases are TGCAGCGTTGAGGCGCTTGGGGGAGGCCTGGATGAGCAGTTCTTC.

This CDR3 reads CASSQSRVTYNEQFF. The CDR3 DNA reads TGTGCCAGCAGTCAGTCGCGGGTTACCTACAATGAGCAGTTCTTC. The gene calls are TRBV11-2 and TRBJ2-1; D perhaps matches TRBD2 (5 bases). Deletions cut 6 bases from V and 2 bases from J, with 14 bases between. The CDR3 consists of 15 residues. CDR1 and CDR2 (germline): SGHAT, FQNNGV.

The rearrangement joins TRBV5-8 to TRBJ2-7, with D unclear. The V gene lost 0 bases and the J gene lost 3 bases, with 19 bases spanning the gap. The germline V gene encodes CDR1 SGHTS and CDR2 YDEGEE. This CDR3 comprises 17 residues. This chain's CDR3 is CASSLEGLRRIGYEQYF. The CDR3 DNA sequence: TGTGCCAGCAGCTTGGAGGGTCTAAGACGGATCGGCTACGAGCAGTACTTC.

This chain joins TRBV6-5 and TRBJ2-7; tentatively, D is TRBD1 (6 bases). CDR3 length: 14 amino acids. Between the trimmed V and J ends, which lost 7 bases and 3 bases, there was a span of 16 bases. CDR1 is MNHEY, CDR2 SVGAGI, per germline. This CDR3 is CASTQMGASYEQYF. In DNA, the CDR3 is TGTGCCAGCACTCAAATGGGGGCTAGCTACGAGCAGTACTTC.

V is TRBV7-2 and J is TRBJ2-1; TRBD1 matches at 9 bases. This CDR3 comprises 16 residues. The V gene end was trimmed by 1 base and the J gene end by 10 bases; junction bases not matched to a gene: 11. Germline-derived CDR1 and CDR2 are SGHTA and FQGNSA. In DNA, the CDR3 is TGTGCCAGCAGCTTAGACAGGACAGGGGTGTCGGGAGAGCAGTTCTTC. Amino acids: CASSLDRTGVSGEQFF.

The chain has TRBV29-1 and TRBJ1-4, with D uncertain. This CDR3 comprises 12 residues. V was trimmed by 4 bases and J by 1 base, leaving 4 bases between them. The germline CDR1 and CDR2 sequences are SQVTM and ANQGSEA. The CDR3 nucleotides are TGCAGCGTTGTAGTAACTAATGAAAAACTGTTTTTT. Protein product: CSVVVTNEKLFF.

This chain joins TRBV5-1 and TRBJ2-3; 14 bases match TRBD2. The CDR3 has 17 residues. Germline loops: CDR1 SGHRS, CDR2 YFSETQ. The ends lost 4 bases at V and 4 bases at J; junction bases unmatched: 8. The CDR3 region is CASSPRLAGGYPDTQYF. As DNA, the CDR3 is TGCGCCAGCAGCCCTAGACTAGCGGGAGGGTATCCAGATACGCAGTATTTT. Full variable domain (rest looked up from reference TRBV5-1 and TRBJ2-3): KAGVTQTPRYLIKTRGQQVTLSCSPISGHRSVSWYQQTPGQGLQFLFEYFSETQRNKGNFPGRFSGRQFSNSRSEMNVSTLELGDSALYLCASSPRLAGGYPDTQYFGPGTRLTVL.

The chain employs TRBV7-8 and TRBJ2-1; no reliable D call. This CDR3 has 17 amino acids. Trimming pared 1 base from V and 6 bases from J, leaving 19 bases between. Germline V CDR1 and CDR2: SGHVS, FQNEAQ. The chain's CDR3 is CASSLEVRGPPGNEQFF. DNA of the CDR3: TGTGCCAGCAGCTTAGAGGTGAGAGGACCTCCGGGCAATGAGCAGTTCTTC.

The chain combines TRBV7-3 with TRBJ2-1, with TRBD2 matching over 13 bases. Germline CDR1 SGHTA, CDR2 FQGTGA. The CDR3 has 15 amino acids. The V segment lost 5 bases and the J segment 7 bases; nucleotides outside the gene matches: 5. CDR3 in amino acids: CASSILAGGRNEQFF. DNA of the CDR3: TGTGCCAGCAGCATACTAGCGGGAGGGCGGAATGAGCAGTTCTTC.

The CDR3 bases are TGTGCCAGCAGCTTCGACAGGGGAACTGGAAACACCATATATTTT. Amino acid sequence: CASSFDRGTGNTIYF. The chain is built from TRBV11-2 and TRBJ1-3; 8 bases map to TRBD1. Germline V gene data show CDR1 as SGHAT and CDR2 as FQNNGV. CDR3 length: 15 amino acids. J was trimmed by 2 bases and V by 3 bases; bases with no gene match: 3. The complete variable domain, with remaining parts taken from reference TRBV11-2 and TRBJ1-3, reads EAGVAQSPRYKIIEKRQSVAFWCNPISGHATLYWYQQILGQGPKLLIQFQNNGVVDDSQLPKDRFSAERLKGVDSTLKIQPAKLEDSAVYLCASSFDRGTGNTIYFGEGSWLTVV.

The chain's CDR3 is CASSQRERGSNEQFF. CDR3 nucleotide sequence: TGCGCCAGCAGCCAGAGGGAAAGGGGCTCTAATGAGCAGTTCTTC. The gene calls are TRBV4-1 and TRBJ2-1, with D perhaps assigned TRBD1 or TRBD2 (5 bases each). With 3 bases removed from V and 7 bases from J, the gap between germline ends came to 16 bases. The CDR3 runs 15 residues. Germline V gene lookup returns CDR1 MGHRA and CDR2 YSYEKL.

This clone appeared once. Additional DNA sequences in this sample encode the identical CDR3. The chain combines TRBV27 with TRBJ2-7; either TRBD1 or TRBD2 may fit D (5 bases each). The CDR3 totals 13 residues. V lost 2 bases and J lost 3, with 8 bases in between. Germline V gene sequence: CDR1 MNHEY, CDR2 SMNVEV (reference sequence). CDR3 residues: CASSLRGFYEQYF. DNA of the CDR3: TGTGCCAGCAGTTTACGGGGCTTCTACGAGCAGTACTTC.

The chain couples TRBV4-2 to TRBJ2-1; 7 bases map to TRBD1. Trimming cost V 5 bases and J 8 bases; bases outside gene matches: 9. This CDR3 has 14 residues. The germline CDR1 and CDR2 sequences are LGHNA and YNFKEQ. In DNA, the CDR3 is TGTGCCAGCAGCAGATCGACAGGGAACTATGAGCAGTTCTTC. Protein: CASSRSTGNYEQFF.

This clone was observed at least ten times. This chain links TRBV7-9 with TRBJ2-2, with 9 bases matching TRBD1. The CDR3 is 17 amino acids. Trimming cost V 4 bases and J 7 bases; bases outside gene matches: 13. Germline-derived CDR1 and CDR2 are SEHNR and FQNEAQ (reference sequence). CDR3 in DNA: TGTGCCAGCAGCTCTACCGGCCGGACAGGGGCGGGCGGGGAGCTGTTTTTT. This sequence encodes CASSSTGRTGAGGELFF. Together with reference TRBV7-9 and TRBJ2-2, the CDR3 gives the full variable domain: DTGVSQNPRHKITKRGQNVTFRCDPISEHNRLYWYRQTLGQGPEFLTYFQNEAQLEKSRLLSDRFSAERPKGSFSTLEIQRTEQGDSAMYLCASSSTGRTGAGGELFFGEGSRLTVL.